This T cell receptor beta chain was documented in a study of shared clonotypes between healthy human individuals. The wider study: Each donor had three CD4 naive, three CD4 memory, two CD8 naive and one CD8 memory plate. The study's findings and limits: Large depth notwithstanding, sorted-subset sequencing proved incomplete by rarefaction. Clonotype sharing among donors was thought likely to change with sequencing depth.

Measured with immunoSEQ multiplex PCR; TCRdb has only the in-frame clones, and not every one. The table has about 870,000 clones, almost 95% seen once. This CDR3 is built from 15 residues. Looked up from germline, CDR1 is MDHEN and CDR2 is SYDVKM. Trimming removed 3 bases at V and 5 bases at J, with 14 bases between. Naive CD8 cells lacked CD45RO, underwent positive selection for CCR7 and left out terminally differentiated effector memory CD45RA+ cells. Worth noting for this clone: Its antigen is as yet unknown.

The sequence was collected from a man aged 30 to 45 in good health. The V and J genes are TRBV28 and TRBJ2-1; TRBD1 or TRBD2 may be the D gene (5 bases each). The sequenced sample consisted of naive CD8+ T cells sorted from blood. This CDR3 reads CASSFRGVRNNEQFF. The CDR3 DNA follows: TGTGCCAGCAGTTTCCGGGGCGTTAGGAACAATGAGCAGTTCTTC.